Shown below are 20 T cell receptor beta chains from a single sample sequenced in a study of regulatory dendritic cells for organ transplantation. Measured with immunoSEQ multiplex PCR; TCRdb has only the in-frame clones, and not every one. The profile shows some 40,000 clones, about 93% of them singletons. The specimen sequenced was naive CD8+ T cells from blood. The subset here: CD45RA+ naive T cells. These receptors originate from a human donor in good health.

Here the CDR3 DNA reads TGTGCCAGCAGCTTCGACACGACTCACAATGAGCAGTTCTTC. It yields the protein CASSFDTTHNEQFF. The chain couples TRBV7-3 to TRBJ2-1; no reliable D call. Germline V lookup: CDR1 SGHTA, CDR2 FQGTGA. CDR3 length: 14 amino acids. The germline V and J ends were trimmed by 3 bases and 5 bases, with 11 bases remaining between them.

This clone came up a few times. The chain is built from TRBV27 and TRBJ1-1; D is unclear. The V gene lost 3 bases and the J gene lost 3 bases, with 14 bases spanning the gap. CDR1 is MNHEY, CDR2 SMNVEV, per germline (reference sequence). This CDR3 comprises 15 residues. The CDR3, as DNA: TGTGCCAGCAGTTTTACACCGGGGTCGGACACTGAAGCTTTCTTT. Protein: CASSFTPGSDTEAFF.

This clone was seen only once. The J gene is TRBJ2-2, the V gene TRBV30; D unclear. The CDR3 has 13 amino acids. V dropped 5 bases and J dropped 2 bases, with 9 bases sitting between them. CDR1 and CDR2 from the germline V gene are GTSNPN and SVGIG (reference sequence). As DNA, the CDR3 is TGTGCCTGGGGAGAGGTAAACACCGGGGAGCTGTTTTTT. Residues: CAWGEVNTGELFF.

CDR3 residues: CASSALATDAYEQYF. CDR3 DNA sequence: TGTGCCAGCAGCGCTCTAGCGACAGACGCCTACGAGCAGTACTTC. The V call is TRBV13, the J call TRBJ2-7, with a possible D match to TRBD2 (6 bases). The CDR3 is 15 amino acids. The germline V gene has CDR1 PRHDT and CDR2 FYEKMQ (reference sequence). Trimming left V 5 bases short and J 2 bases short, with 16 bases between.

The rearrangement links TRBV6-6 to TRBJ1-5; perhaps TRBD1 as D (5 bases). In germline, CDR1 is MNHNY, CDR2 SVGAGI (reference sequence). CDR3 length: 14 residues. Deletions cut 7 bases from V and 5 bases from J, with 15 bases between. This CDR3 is CASKGRGEDQPQHF. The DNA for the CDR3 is TGTGCCAGCAAGGGAAGGGGCGAGGATCAGCCCCAGCATTTT.

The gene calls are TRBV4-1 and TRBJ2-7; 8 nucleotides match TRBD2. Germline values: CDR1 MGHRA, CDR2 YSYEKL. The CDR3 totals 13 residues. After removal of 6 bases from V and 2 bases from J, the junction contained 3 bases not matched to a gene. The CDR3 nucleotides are TGCGCCAGCAGTCCGGGAGGGACCTACGAGCAGTACTTC. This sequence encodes CASSPGGTYEQYF.

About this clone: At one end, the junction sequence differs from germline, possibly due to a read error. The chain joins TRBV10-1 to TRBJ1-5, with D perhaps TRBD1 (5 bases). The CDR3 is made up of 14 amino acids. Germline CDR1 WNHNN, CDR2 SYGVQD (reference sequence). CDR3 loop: CASSYGTHLSAPAF. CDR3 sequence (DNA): TGCGCCAGCAGCTATGGGACCCATCTATCAGCCCCAGCATTT.

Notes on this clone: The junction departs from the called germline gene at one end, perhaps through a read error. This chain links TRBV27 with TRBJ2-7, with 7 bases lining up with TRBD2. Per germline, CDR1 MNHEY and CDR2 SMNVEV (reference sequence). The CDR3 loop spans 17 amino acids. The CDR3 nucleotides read TGTGCCAGCAGCCCTTCTCCGGCCGGGGGGAGCCCCTACAAGCAGTACTTC. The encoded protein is CASSPSPAGGSPYKQYF.

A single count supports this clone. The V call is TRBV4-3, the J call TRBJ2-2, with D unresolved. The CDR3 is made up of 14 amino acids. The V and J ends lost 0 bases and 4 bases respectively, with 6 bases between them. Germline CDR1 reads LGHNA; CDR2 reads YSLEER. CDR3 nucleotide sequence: TGCGCCAGCAGCCAAGATTCACCCACCGGGGAGCTGTTTTTT. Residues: CASSQDSPTGELFF.

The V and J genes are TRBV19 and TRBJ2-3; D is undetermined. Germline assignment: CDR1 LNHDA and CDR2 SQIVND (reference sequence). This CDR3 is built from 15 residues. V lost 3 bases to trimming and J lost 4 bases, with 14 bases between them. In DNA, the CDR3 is TGTGCCAGTAGTATCGTAGTCTTCGGTCCAGATACGCAGTATTTT. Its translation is CASSIVVFGPDTQYF. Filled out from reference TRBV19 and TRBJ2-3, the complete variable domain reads DGGITQSPKYLFRKEGQNVTLSCEQNLNHDAMYWYRQDPGQGLRLIYYSQIVNDFQKGDIAEGYSVSREKKESFPLTVTSAQKNPTAFYLCASSIVVFGPDTQYFGPGTRLTVL.

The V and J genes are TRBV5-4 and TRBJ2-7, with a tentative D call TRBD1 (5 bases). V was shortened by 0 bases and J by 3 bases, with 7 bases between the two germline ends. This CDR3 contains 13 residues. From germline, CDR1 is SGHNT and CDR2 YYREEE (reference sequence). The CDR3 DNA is TGTGCCAGCAGCTTGGGACAGCGCTACGAGCAGTACTTC. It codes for CASSLGQRYEQYF.

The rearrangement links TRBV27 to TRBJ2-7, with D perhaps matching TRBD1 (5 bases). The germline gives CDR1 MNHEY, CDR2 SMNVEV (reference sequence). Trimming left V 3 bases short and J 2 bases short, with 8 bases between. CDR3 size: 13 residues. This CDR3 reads CASSLDTPYEQYF. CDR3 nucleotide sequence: TGTGCCAGCAGTTTGGACACCCCCTACGAGCAGTACTTC.

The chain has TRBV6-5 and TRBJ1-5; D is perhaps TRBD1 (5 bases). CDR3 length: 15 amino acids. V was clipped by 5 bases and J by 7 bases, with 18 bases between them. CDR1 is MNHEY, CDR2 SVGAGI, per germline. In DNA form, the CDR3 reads TGTGCCAGCAGTCCCGGGACCTCCCTGCACCAGCCCCAGCATTTT. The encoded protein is CASSPGTSLHQPQHF.

The CDR3 protein is CASSESRQGSYEQYF. The CDR3 bases are TGTGCCAGCAGTGAGTCCCGCCAGGGGTCCTACGAGCAGTACTTC. This rearrangement joins TRBV2 to TRBJ2-7; possible D gene TRBD1, 6 bases. Trimming took off 3 bases at V and 1 base at J, with 13 bases between the two ends. The CDR3 runs to 15 residues. Germline loops: CDR1 SNHLY, CDR2 FYNNEI.

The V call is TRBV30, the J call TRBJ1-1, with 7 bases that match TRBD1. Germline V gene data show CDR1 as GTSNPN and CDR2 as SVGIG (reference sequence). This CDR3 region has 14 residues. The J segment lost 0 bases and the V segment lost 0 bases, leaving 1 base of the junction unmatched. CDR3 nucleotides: TGTGCCTGGAGTGTGGGACAGCTGAACACTGAAGCTTTCTTT. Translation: CAWSVGQLNTEAFF. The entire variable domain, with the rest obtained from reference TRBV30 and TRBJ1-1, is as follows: SQTIHQWPATLVQPVGSPLSLECTVEGTSNPNLYWYRQAAGRGLQLLFYSVGIGQISSEVPQNLSASRPQDRQFILSSKKLLLSDSGFYLCAWSVGQLNTEAFFGQGTRLTVV.

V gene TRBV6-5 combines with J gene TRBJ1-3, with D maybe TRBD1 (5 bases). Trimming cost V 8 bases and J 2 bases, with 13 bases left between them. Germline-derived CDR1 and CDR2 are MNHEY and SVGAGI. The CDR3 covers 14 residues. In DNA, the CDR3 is TGTGCCAGCCGACCAGGGTATGCTGGAAACACCATATATTTT. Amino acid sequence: CASRPGYAGNTIYF.

The CDR3 region has the DNA TGTGCCAGCAGTTTATCCGCGGGGGGGAATGAGCAGTTCTTC. It translates to CASSLSAGGNEQFF. The chain has TRBV27 and TRBJ2-1; 9 nucleotides align to TRBD2. This CDR3 contains 14 residues. CDR1 is MNHEY, CDR2 SMNVEV, per germline (reference sequence). Trimming at V came to 0 bases and at J to 7 bases, leaving 1 base not matched to a gene.

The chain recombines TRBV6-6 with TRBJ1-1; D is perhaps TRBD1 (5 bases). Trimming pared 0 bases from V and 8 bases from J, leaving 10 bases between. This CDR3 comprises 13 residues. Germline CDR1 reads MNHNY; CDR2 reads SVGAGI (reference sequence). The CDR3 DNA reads TGTGCCAGCAGTTACTCGTACACAGGAGAAGCTTTCTTT. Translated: CASSYSYTGEAFF.

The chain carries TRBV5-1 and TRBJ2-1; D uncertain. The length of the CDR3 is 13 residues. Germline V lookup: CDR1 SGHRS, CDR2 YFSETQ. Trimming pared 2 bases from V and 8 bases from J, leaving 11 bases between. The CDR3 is CASSLRTEDEQFF. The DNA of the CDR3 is TGCGCCAGCAGCTTAAGAACTGAGGATGAGCAGTTCTTC. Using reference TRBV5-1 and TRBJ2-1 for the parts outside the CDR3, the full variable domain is KAGVTQTPRYLIKTRGQQVTLSCSPISGHRSVSWYQQTPGQGLQFLFEYFSETQRNKGNFPGRFSGRQFSNSRSEMNVSTLELGDSALYLCASSLRTEDEQFFGPGTRLTVL.

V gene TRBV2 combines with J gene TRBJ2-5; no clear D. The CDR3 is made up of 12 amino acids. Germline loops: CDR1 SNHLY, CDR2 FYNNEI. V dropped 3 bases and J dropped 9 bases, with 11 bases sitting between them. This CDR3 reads CASSDAMAAQYF. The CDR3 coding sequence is TGTGCCAGCAGTGATGCAATGGCGGCCCAGTACTTC. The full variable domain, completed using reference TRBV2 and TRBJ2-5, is EPEVTQTPSHQVTQMGQEVILRCVPISNHLYFYWYRQILGQKVEFLVSFYNNEISEKSEIFDDQFSVERPDGSNFTLKIRSTKLEDSAMYFCASSDAMAAQYFGPGTRLLVL.